The clone carrying this T cell receptor beta chain was seen a few times. Its antigen is unidentified. This sample was included in a study of cytomegalovirus exposure and HLA in healthy donors. Study-level results: Testing in vitro showed three CMV-associated chains specific for CMV antigens. An analysis that was carried out later associated 17,000 or so TCR beta sequences with HLA alleles at 0.05 false discovery rate. Listed as cytomegalovirus-associated were more than 150 TCR beta chains. Previous analysis showed most TCR beta V segments were productive about 87% or about 30% of the time.

CDR1 is PRHDT, CDR2 FYEKMQ, per germline (reference sequence). This CDR3 has 18 residues. V was pared by 5 bases and J by 0 bases, with 13 bases of the junction left unmatched. PCR involved 60 Vbeta and 13 Jbeta primers. Sequencing used immunoSEQ multiplex PCR; TCRdb keeps in-frame clones, though not all of them. The sample lists roughly 200,000 clones, about four fifths seen once, with roughly 15% in the top ten. This sequence joins TRBV13 and TRBJ1-1; 9 bases align to TRBD1. The receptor was isolated from a woman between 25 and 40 years old in good health and CMV-seropositive. What was sequenced was PBMCs. The DNA of the CDR3 is TGTGCCAGCAGCCCCTATCCGGGACAGGGTTACTTGAACACTGAAGCTTTCTTT. This encodes CASSPYPGQGYLNTEAFF.